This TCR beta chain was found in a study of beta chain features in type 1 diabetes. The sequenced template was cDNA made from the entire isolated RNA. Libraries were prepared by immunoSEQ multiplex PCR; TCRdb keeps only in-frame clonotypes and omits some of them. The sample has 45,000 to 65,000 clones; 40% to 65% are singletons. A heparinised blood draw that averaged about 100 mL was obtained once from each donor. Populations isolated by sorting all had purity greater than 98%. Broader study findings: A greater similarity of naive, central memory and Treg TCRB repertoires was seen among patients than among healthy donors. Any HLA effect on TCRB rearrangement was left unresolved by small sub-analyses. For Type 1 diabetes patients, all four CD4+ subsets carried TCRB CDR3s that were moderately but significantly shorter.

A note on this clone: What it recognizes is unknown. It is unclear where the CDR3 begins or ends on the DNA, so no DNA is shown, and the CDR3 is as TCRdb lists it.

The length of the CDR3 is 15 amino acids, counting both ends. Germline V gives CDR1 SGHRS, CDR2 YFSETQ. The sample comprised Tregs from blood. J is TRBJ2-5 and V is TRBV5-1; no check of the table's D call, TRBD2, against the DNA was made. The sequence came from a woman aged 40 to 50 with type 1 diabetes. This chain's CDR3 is CASSGVRFGGETQYF.